This T cell receptor beta chain comes out of a study of CD8+ T cells in alopecia areata. V gave up 0 bases and J gave up 0 bases, with 8 bases separating them. Germline V gives CDR1 SGHDN, CDR2 FVKESK. The CDR3 is 15 amino acids. Once RNA had been extracted, it was reverse transcribed into cDNA to act as the sequencing template. Clones were sequenced by immunoSEQ multiplex PCR, and TCRdb holds only the in-frame ones, with some missing. The sample includes 120,000 to 150,000 clones, roughly 80% of them seen just once. Treatment defined: oral pan-JAK inhibitor, 5-10 mg twice daily. From PBMCs, CD4+ and CD8+ T cells were sorted.

The material sequenced was CD8+ T cells sorted from blood, taken at week 4, from a patient treated with tofacitinib. The clonotype originates from a human donor with alopecia areata. The chain links TRBV14 to TRBJ2-5; unclear D gene. This chain's CDR3 is CASSQDTNYQETQYF. CDR3 in DNA: TGTGCCAGCAGCCAAGATACTAACTACCAAGAGACCCAGTACTTC.